This T cell receptor beta chain stems from a study of cytomegalovirus exposure and HLA in healthy donors (dated by TCRdb to 2015 to 2018). In terms of the full investigation: According to an earlier analysis of several hundred of the donors, about 180 million T cells yielded 117 million unique TCR beta sequences and roughly 280 Gb of sequence data. An early release covering about 600 HLA-typed donors comprised approximately 290 gigabases of sequencing data and around 85 million unique TCR sequences. Of the 398 genotyped donors, roughly 80% fell in the genetic ancestry cluster associated with self-reported Caucasian donors. The study was designed to test whether signatures of past pathogen exposure could be identified by cataloging public T cell receptors. The T cell repertoires of 666 subjects were profiled by immunosequencing and related to cytomegalovirus serostatus. Besides the first cohort of roughly 640 subjects, a separate validation cohort made up of over a hundred different subjects was used. To predict cytomegalovirus infection status, the study combined high-throughput TCR immunosequencing, statistical association of individual TCRs with disease status, and machine learning. To study patterns of TCR occurrence, a later analysis re-analyzed previously published TCR beta repertoires from 550 to 800 donors and added high-resolution HLA genotyping. In the later analysis, no new phenotypic data were used to find candidate immune exposures; instead, reliance was placed on TCR beta sequences and their occurrence across donors. An earlier analysis of several hundred of the donors applied high-throughput TCR beta sequencing to assess whether each TCR beta V gene segment acted as functional or pseudogenic. Donor age, sex, ethnicity and CMV serostatus were compiled alongside the repertoire data. A later genetic analysis used genome-wide SNP genotypes for about 60% of the roughly 670 donors, treating that subset as a discovery cohort. Every discovery cohort repertoire had been produced on one sequencing platform. HLA typing covered class I and class II loci at four-digit resolution. The number of typed donors differed by locus: about 620-630 for A, B, C, DRB1 and DQB1; some 540 for DQA1; 606 for DPA1; and roughly 470 for DPB1. A few DR-DQ haplotypes were handled as single units for association and clustering because linkage in the cohort was strong. On average, around 240,000 unique TCR beta nucleotide sequences were sequenced per donor among 398 genotyped donors of the cohort, with 15% to 20% of those sequences being non-productive.

Comment on this clone: The target of this receptor is not known. The input lacks base qualities; no much larger clone sits a single base away.

The cohort comprised some 680 healthy bone marrow donors. At the time of sampling, all cohort members were nominally healthy, though unrecorded immune exposures were likely present. The donor was CMV seronegative and belonged to the group of 352 seronegative cohort members. Each donor provided a peripheral blood sample, and peripheral blood mononuclear cells were used for TCR beta sequencing. Genomic DNA extraction from the blood cell samples was performed with the Qiagen DNeasy Blood Extraction Kit. Study-wide conclusions, independent of this receptor: A later genetic analysis reported fewer N-insertions in productive TCRs among donors in an Asian-associated ancestry cluster than the roughly 620-donor mean. The study gave a list of 150 to 200 TCR beta chains associated with cytomegalovirus. In a later genetic analysis, a missense DCLRE1C variant was associated with V-gene and J-gene trimming of TCR beta chains, and the association was replicated in an independent cohort. Some IMGT-functional V segments, including TRBV6-2 and TRBV6-3, could not be distinguished by the 87-base-pair reads and were therefore excluded. The sequencing pipeline was judged likely to have produced a cluster of highly shared sequence variants as a technical artifact. In this cohort, only TCR beta chains were sequenced, and detectable features were limited by the absence of alpha or paired-chain data. In a later analysis, TCR association rates were found to vary across HLA loci, with the most associated TCRs seen for DRB1 alleles and the fewest for HLA-C alleles. Assigning TCR associations to individual alleles was difficult when HLA alleles, especially DR and DQ, strongly co-occurred. In vitro tests confirmed that three of the cytomegalovirus-associated TCR beta chains recognize cytomegalovirus antigens. Compared with equally common non-associated chains, HLA-associated TCR beta chains in a later analysis were more clonally expanded and had lower generation probabilities. According to a later analysis, parvovirus B19, influenza, CMV and Epstein-Barr virus appeared linked to several top co-occurrence clusters. CMV serostatus was the only immune exposure information available for the cohort. According to the authors, the approach could potentially be generalized to other disease states and immunological phenotypes. While some public TCRs were present in many individuals, most TCR sequences turned up only very rarely across donors. Because counts were too low, about 15 rarely observed V segments, including chromosome 9 orphons, were left out of the earlier analysis of several hundred of the donors. A later analysis found that most CMV-associated TCR beta chains appeared HLA-restricted, with HLA associations seemingly driven largely by CMV exposure. A later analysis associated approximately 17,000 TCR beta sequences with specific HLA alleles at a false discovery rate of 0.05. The classifier was reported to diagnose cytomegalovirus status with high specificity and sensitivity in both the original cohort and the validation cohort. An earlier analysis of roughly 570 of the donors showed that most TCR beta V segments appeared in productive rearrangements either about 87% or about 30% of the time, which broadly matched IMGT annotations. Linkage disequilibrium might explain the correlated functional status among segregating V segments, but an unknown experimental factor could not be ruled out. Sequencing depth was assumed to be roughly uniform across donors in the presence/absence analyses, though that assumption may not hold. Because some donors lacked HLA typing at each locus, the association tests relied only on the typed subset. A further reported finding was that TCR beta sequences accurately predicted the HLA-A and HLA-B alleles for most subjects in the first cohort.

Library generation was performed with the immunoSEQ multiplex PCR assay. A mixture of 60 forward primers for TCR Vbeta segments and 13 reverse primers for TCR Jbeta segments was used in the multiplex PCR. Amplification of the CDR3 region of rearranged TCR beta genes was performed with a multiplex PCR assay on genomic DNA. On the Illumina HiSeq System, the amplified TCR beta libraries were sequenced as 87-base-pair reads. In the paper's pipeline: A later analysis counted 65 million to 90 million unique TCR beta chains across the 700 or so repertoires, and 9.5 million to 11 million of these chains were shared by at least two donors. A nearest-neighbor algorithm error-corrected the raw reads and collapsed the reads into unique sequences, merging closely related sequences to remove PCR and sequencing errors. CDR3 sequences were aligned to IMGT reference sequences to assign V, D and J gene segments. Each retained sequence needed at least a six-nucleotide match to both a V gene segment and a J gene segment. A rearrangement counted as productive if the CDR3 had no stop codons and remained in frame with V and J, and every other rearrangement counted as non-productive. CDR3 was defined according to IMGT convention as the region running from the second conserved V-encoded cysteine to the conserved J-encoded phenylalanine. The earlier analysis of some 600 of the donors excluded sequences that lacked an unambiguous match to a single V gene segment. In an earlier analysis of approximately 590 of the donors, a V segment was called functional when productive rearrangements were above 56.7%, and segregating when the standard deviation between donors exceeded 5%. A statistical classification framework was built to diagnose cytomegalovirus status from the catalog of TCR beta chain sequences. In a later analysis, V and J genes were assigned by comparing TCR nucleotide sequences against IMGT/GENE-DB human TR gene sequences. Using the TCRdist pipeline, a later analysis assigned CDR3 sequences along with most-parsimonious VDJ recombination scenarios. In a later analysis, each TCR beta chain was defined by its CDR3 amino acid sequence together with its V-gene family, and reads without a unique V-gene family were excluded. To address suspected cross-contamination and a sequencing artifact, a later analysis removed several hundred highly shared, low-generation-probability nucleotide sequences. For each public chain, a later analysis derived a clonal expansion index from normalized ranks of inferred template counts within each repertoire. In a later analysis, generation probabilities were computed using a VDJ recombination model fitted to out-of-frame rearrangements, and the results were checked against IGoR. A later analysis scored TCR-TCR, TCR-HLA and TCR-CMV co-occurrence with hypergeometric tests, applying a repertoire-size bias correction to TCR pairs. To estimate false discovery rates, a later analysis permuted the HLA or CMV assignments 20 times. In a later analysis, co-occurring TCRs were grouped using DBSCAN, with TCRdist sequence similarity added in when clustering inside HLA-allele-positive subsets. Repertoires with fewer than 30,000 or more than 120,000 public chains, plus five repertoires with anomalous nucleotide sharing, were excluded from co-occurrence clustering. Held by TCRdb, this immuneACCESS table contains in-frame sequences only and omits some clones. Under half of the omission traces to an unresolved V gene where checked; the cause of the rest is unknown. The V and J calls and clone size are taken from that table; D and trimming were inferred from the DNA. In this sample the table shows fewer than 250,000 clones, 80% of which occur a single time. In total, the top ten clones hold approximately 1.1% of the sample.

Per the germline V gene (reference sequence), SGHNT is the CDR1 and YYREEE is the CDR2. V lost 3 bases and J lost 5 bases, and the count of bases not matched to a germline gene is 6. From the cysteine up to the phenylalanine, the CDR3 has a length of 16 residues. Only the CDR3 DNA stays, 48 bases, in frame from base 1. The clonotype comes from a middle-aged woman in good health and CMV-seronegative. The sequenced material came from PBMCs. In this chain, TRBV5-4 is recombined with TRBJ2-3; 13 bases in the middle match TRBD2. The sequence in DNA is TGTGCCAGCAGCTGGGGGACTAGCGGGACGCTAGATACGCAGTATTTT. Protein translation: CASSWGTSGTLDTQYF.